This T cell receptor beta chain emerged from a study of T cell changes during pregnancy in multiple sclerosis. Profiling relied on immunoSEQ multiplex PCR, and the TCRdb table lists in-frame clones only, not all of them. The sample contains about 41,000 clones, 85% to 95% of which appear only once. The sample holds one count of this clone. From germline, CDR1 is SGHVS and CDR2 FQNEAQ. The CDR3 spans 15 residues. The V gene end was trimmed by 3 bases and the J gene end by 7 bases; junction bases not matched to a gene: 7. The clonotype was recovered from a female donor with multiple sclerosis, enrolled in a pregnancy study. Sample: CD8+ T cells from peripheral blood mononuclear cells, taken in the third trimester of pregnancy. The gene calls are TRBV7-8 and TRBJ1-2; 11 positions match TRBD1. The CDR3 reads CASSFGTGGNGGYTF. In DNA, the CDR3 is TGTGCCAGCAGCTTCGGGACAGGGGGAAACGGTGGCTACACCTTC.